A selection of T cell receptor beta chains follows, all from one sample in a study of shared clonotypes between healthy human individuals. Sequenced by immunoSEQ multiplex PCR; TCRdb stores in-frame clones only, minus some. The table has 2,500,000 or so clones, approximately 90% seen once. Sample: naive CD4+ T cells sorted from blood. Source of these receptors: a man aged 18 to 30 in good health. The CDR3 runs from the conserved cysteine through the conserved F or W. A D gene is named only where the DNA matches it firmly. Rows may omit the clone size; those that give it use once, few, many or a size class.

D gene	J gene	clone size	V gene	CDR3 DNA	CDR3 protein
TRBD2	TRBJ2-7	NA	TRBV7-2	TGTGCCAGCAGCTTAGGCCTAGCGGGAGTCTACGAGCAGTACTTC	CASSLGLAGVYEQYF
TRBD2	TRBJ2-3	NA	TRBV5-4	TGTGCCAGCAGCTTCATAGCGGGGGGGGCAGATACGCAGTATTTT	CASSFIAGGADTQYF
NA	TRBJ2-3	NA	TRBV29-1	TGCAGCGTTGAAAGGGGGGGAGGTCGCACAGATACGCAGTATTTT	CSVERGGGRTDTQYF
NA	TRBJ2-3	NA	TRBV11-2	TGTGCCAGCAGCGGACGGGACCCCCGTATAATAGATACGCAGTATTTT	CASSGRDPRIIDTQYF
NA	TRBJ2-3	NA	TRBV10-3	TGTGCCATCAGTGACAGGGTACTTACAGATACGCAGTATTTT	CAISDRVLTDTQYF
NA	TRBJ2-1	NA	TRBV13	TGTGCCAGCAGCTTGAGCTCGGTCGGGTTCTTTAACGGGAATGAGCAGTTCTTC	CASSLSSVGFFNGNEQFF
TRBD1	TRBJ1-6	NA	TRBV7-9	TGTGCCAGCAGCCCGGGCGCGACAGGGGTGAATTCACCCCTCCACTTT	CASSPGATGVNSPLHF
TRBD2	TRBJ2-1	NA	TRBV6-5	TGTGCCAGCAGTTACCAGGGCGGGAGCGTCAATGAGCAGTTCTTC	CASSYQGGSVNEQFF
TRBD2	TRBJ2-2	NA	TRBV5-1	TGCGCCAGCAGAGGACTAGCGATCACCGGGGAGCTGTTTTTT	CASRGLAITGELFF
TRBD2	TRBJ2-7	NA	TRBV6-6	TGTGCCAGCGGGGACGGGGGGTCCGGGGAAGGACGAGCACAGTACTTC	CASGDGGSGEGRAQYF
TRBD1	TRBJ1-6	NA	TRBV7-9	TGTGCCAGCAGCTTAGCGAAAGGACAGGGGGCAGGGTCACCCCTCCACTTT	CASSLAKGQGAGSPLHF
NA	TRBJ1-2	NA	TRBV28	TGTGCCAGCAGTACTACACCTAACTATGGCTACACCTTC	CASSTTPNYGYTF
TRBD1	TRBJ1-1	NA	TRBV12-5	TGTGCTAGTGGTTCGACAGGGAAGGGGCGCACTGAAGCTTTCTTT	CASGSTGKGRTEAFF
NA	TRBJ2-2	once	TRBV5-1	TGCGCCAGCAGCTTGGCTGGCCAGGTGGGCACCGGGGAGCTGTTTTTT	CASSLAGQVGTGELFF
TRBD2	TRBJ2-3	NA	TRBV7-3	TGTGCCAGCAGCTTAATTAGCGGGGGGGCACAAGATACGCAGTATTTT	CASSLISGGAQDTQYF
TRBD1	TRBJ2-7	NA	TRBV5-1	TGCGCCAGCAGCGTGGACAGGGGACTCTACGAGCAGTACTTC	CASSVDRGLYEQYF
NA	TRBJ2-1	NA	TRBV11-2	TGTGCCAGCAGCTTAGCGGGGGGCCGGTTGGGTGAGCAGTTCTTC	CASSLAGGRLGEQFF
NA	TRBJ2-3	NA	TRBV5-1	TGCGCCAGCAGTTTGGGGGTGTGGCCGTTTGAGGATACGCAGTATTTT	CASSLGVWPFEDTQYF